This T cell receptor beta chain derives from a study of T cells after posttransplantation cyclophosphamide. Study-wide results and limits: Later blood repertoires were often dominated by clones from the donor CD8+ memory compartment. Tissue-infiltrating T cells from skin or gut overlapped little with blood T cells. After PTCy, TRB diversity resembled that of CNI/methotrexate controls.

Cyclophosphamide on days +3 and +4 followed busulfan-fludarabine conditioning and a marrow graft. This CDR3 comprises 13 residues. Germline CDR1 and CDR2: MDHEN and SYDVKM. Trimming at V came to 2 bases and at J to 7 bases, leaving 3 bases not matched to a gene. The table lists this clone with many counts. The antigen remains unidentified. Assay used: immunoSEQ multiplex PCR; TCRdb lists only in-frame clones, some missing. The repertoire yields 20,000 to 25,000 clones, none seen only once; the top ten contain about 1.8%. The starting material was PBMCs, obtained after allogeneic stem cell transplant with posttransplant cyclophosphamide. The clonotype was recovered from a young adult male patient who received an allogeneic stem cell transplant from a related donor, was CMV-positive, and had no GVHD. Some T cells could come from the graft donor. J is TRBJ1-2 and V is TRBV28; 8 nucleotides match TRBD1. Here the CDR3 DNA reads TGTGCCAGCAGTTTAACCAGGGGGCTTGGCTACACCTTC. Encoded protein: CASSLTRGLGYTF.